These T cell receptor beta chains were read from a single sample in a study of blood T cell repertoires in COVID-19. Some clones are missing from TCRdb's copy, which holds only in-frame ones; the method was immunoSEQ multiplex PCR. The sample has a few hundred thousand clones; 80% to 90% are singletons. The sample taken for sequencing was peripheral blood. These receptors all stem from a woman in her 30s with active or convalescent COVID-19. CDR3s leave out the opening cysteine and the closing phenylalanine or tryptophan. The order of the fields is V gene, J gene, CDR3 protein.

TRBV28,TRBJ2-5,ASSLTMHPLAGSVTQY
TRBV5-5,TRBJ1-5,ASSYEGYSNQPQH
TRBV27,TRBJ1-1,ASSLLTPLQGTEAF
TRBV5-4,TRBJ2-5,ASSVRGGPEETQY
TRBV27,TRBJ2-1,ASSLGHSNNEQF
TRBV4-3,TRBJ1-3,ASSQDTGIGNTIY
TRBV5-5,TRBJ1-3,ASSLALGNTIY
TRBV28,TRBJ1-2,ASRTGGVDGYT
TRBV7-9,TRBJ2-7,ASSLYPPVNSYEQY
TRBV28,TRBJ2-2,AAKGQANTGELF
TRBV6-5,TRBJ1-2,ASSSGAGGYT
TRBV10-2,TRBJ2-2,ASRGKGQVNTGELF
TRBV5-1,TRBJ2-3,ASSFRRDTDTQY
TRBV3-1/TRBV3-2,TRBJ2-7,ASSQDSGEGYEQY
TRBV6-2/TRBV6-3,TRBJ1-2,ASSKTVNYGYT
TRBV6-5,TRBJ2-7,ASRLAGVYEQY
TRBV18,TRBJ2-7,ASSATGMHYEQY
TRBV4-1,TRBJ2-7,ASSQYPANLPYEQY
TRBV19,TRBJ1-6,ASSPRGDSPLH
TRBV27,TRBJ2-1,ASRTGGGNEQF
TRBV19,TRBJ1-1,ASAGQMNTEAF
TRBV13,TRBJ2-3,ASSPRPERGRVGDTQY
TRBV7-2,TRBJ2-3,ASSLNGPGVSDTQY
TRBV30,TRBJ1-6,AWKGGGATYNSPLH